This TCR beta chain was retrieved from a study of T cells after yellow fever vaccination. TCRdb used MiXCR to reprocess the 5' RACE reads, holding one entry per CDR3 protein. The sample holds some 110,000 distinct CDR3 sequences, approximately 8.4% seen once. This clonotype has at least ten counts. The sample was CD8+ T cells sorted from PBMCs, taken 45 days after the yellow fever booster vaccination. The clonotype comes from a man aged 25 to 45 who received the YFV17D yellow fever vaccine.

This CDR3 is CASSSAGGHTDTQYF. DNA of the CDR3: TGTGCCAGCAGTTCAGCGGGGGGACACACAGATACGCAGTATTTT. This rearrangement joins TRBV28 to TRBJ2-3; 9 bases are shared with TRBD2. The CDR3 sequence is 15 residues long. CDR1 and CDR2 (germline): MDHEN, SYDVKM. V gave up 4 bases and J gave up 2 bases; unmatched junction bases: 4.